This T cell receptor beta chain was sequenced in a study of cytomegalovirus exposure and HLA in healthy donors. Study overall: An earlier analysis found 110 million or so unique TCR beta sequences from around 180 million T cells. Study conclusions and caveats: Cytomegalovirus association was listed for 150 to 200 TCR beta chains. Several of the most significant clusters appeared linked to common viral pathogens, based on a later analysis. Differences between HLA loci emerged in a later analysis of TCR association rates, with DRB1 most and HLA-C fewest.

A note on this clone: Its antigen is undetermined.

The PCR had 60 Vbeta and 13 Jbeta primers. Method: immunoSEQ multiplex PCR; TCRdb's copy keeps in-frame clones and lacks some. The sample lists about 91,000 clones; roughly 78% were seen once. Trimming took off 5 bases at V and 3 bases at J, with 10 bases between the two ends. The germline V gene has CDR1 KGHSH and CDR2 LQKENI. The CDR3 loop spans 13 amino acids. Specimen: PBMCs. This TCR was recovered from a male donor in good health and CMV-seropositive. The chain joins TRBV18 to TRBJ1-1; a possible D gene is TRBD1 (6 bases). In DNA form, the CDR3 reads TGTGCCAGCTCAGCGGGGGCTCACACTGAAGCTTTCTTT. The encoded protein is CASSAGAHTEAFF.